The source of this TCR beta chain is a study of T cells in Graves' hyperthyroidism and ophthalmopathy. The ends were cut back, 6 bases at V and 4 bases at J, with 10 bases in the middle. CDR3 length equals 13 residues. This clonotype was detected ten times or more. Amplified TCR beta CDR3 regions came from RNA transcripts. The HTBI primer set drove a first-round RT-PCR of the TCR CDR3. TCRdb analysed the multiplex PCR reads with MiXCR anew, one entry per CDR3 protein. The repertoire holds 450,000 to 500,000 distinct CDR3 sequences, with around a fifth as singletons. The TCR sequence derives from a woman aged 70-85 years with Graves' ophthalmopathy. The rearrangement joins TRBV12-3 or TRBV12-4 to TRBJ2-1; D ambiguous. Sample: blood. The CDR3 loop is CASRPGRYNEQFF. Written as DNA, the CDR3 is TGTGCCAGCAGGCCCGGGCGGTACAATGAGCAGTTCTTC.